This T cell receptor beta chain was documented in a study of shared clonotypes between healthy human individuals. The method was immunoSEQ multiplex PCR; TCRdb's version includes in-frame clones alone and lacks a portion of them. The repertoire includes 630,000 or so clones, 98% of them detected once, and 0.3% sits in the top ten. Trimming took off 3 bases at V and 0 bases at J, with 11 bases between the two ends. CDR1 ENHRY and CDR2 SYGVKD come from the germline V gene. This CDR3 has 15 amino acids. Positive CCR7 selection of CD45RO-negative cells yielded the naive CD8 cells, and terminally differentiated effector memory CD45RA+ cells were excluded.

The gene calls are TRBV10-3 and TRBJ1-1; D perhaps matches TRBD1 (5 bases). Sequenced: naive CD8+ T cells sorted from blood. The source of this sequence is a man aged 25-45 years in good health. CDR3 amino acids: CAISDGKGMNTEAFF. CDR3 coding DNA: TGTGCCATCAGTGATGGAAAGGGGATGAACACTGAAGCTTTCTTT.